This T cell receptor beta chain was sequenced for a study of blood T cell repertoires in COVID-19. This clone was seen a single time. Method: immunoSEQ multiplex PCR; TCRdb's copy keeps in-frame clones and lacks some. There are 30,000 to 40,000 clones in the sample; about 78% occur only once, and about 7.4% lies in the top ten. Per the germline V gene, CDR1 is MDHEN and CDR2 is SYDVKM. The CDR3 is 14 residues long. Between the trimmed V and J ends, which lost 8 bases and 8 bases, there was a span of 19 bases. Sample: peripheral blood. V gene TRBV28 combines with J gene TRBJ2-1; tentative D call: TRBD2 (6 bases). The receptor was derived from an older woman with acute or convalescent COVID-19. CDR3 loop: CASSSGVTLYEQFF. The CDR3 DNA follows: TGTGCCAGCTCTTCGGGGGTTACCCTTTATGAGCAGTTCTTC.